This TCR beta chain was documented in a study of CD8 T cells in Susac syndrome. Germline-derived CDR1 and CDR2 are MNHEY and SMNVEV (reference sequence). This CDR3 has 14 residues. V lost 8 bases, J lost 3 bases, and 14 bases lay in between. RNA, at roughly 0.5 to 1 ug, was reverse transcribed with random hexamers. TCRdb processed the immunoSEQ multiplex PCR reads anew with MiXCR; each CDR3 protein has one entry. This table has hundreds of thousands of distinct CDR3 sequences, approximately 89% appearing once. The sequenced sample consisted of CD8+ T cells from PBMCs. This chain links TRBV27 with TRBJ1-5; TRBD1 is a possible D gene (5 bases). This TCR was sampled from a human donor with multiple sclerosis. CDR3 in DNA: TGTGCCAGCGGTATGGCAGGGAACAATCAGCCCCAGCATTTT. Translating gives CASGMAGNNQPQHF.